This TCR beta chain was documented in a study of blood T cells in healthy people across ages. Germline assignment: CDR1 SNHLY and CDR2 FYNNEI. The CDR3 length is 15 residues. Trimming pared 1 base from V and 9 bases from J, leaving 16 bases between. The authors ran a second PCR of about 7 to 11 cycles using a sample-barcoded 5' primer and a J-beta primer mix. MiXCR was run by TCRdb on the 5' RACE reads, yielding one entry per CDR3 protein. Of about 680,000 distinct CDR3 sequences listed, around 45% are singletons. The sequencing sample was made of blood. The clonotype comes from a woman aged 55-70 years in good health. The chain couples TRBV2 to TRBJ2-1, with D perhaps being TRBD1 or TRBD2 (6 bases each). This CDR3 reads CASSEGLEGVVEQFF. The CDR3 nucleotides are TGTGCCAGCAGTGAAGGATTGGAGGGGGTGGTTGAGCAGTTCTTC.